This T cell receptor beta chain was sequenced during a study of shared clonotypes between healthy human individuals. Study in general: Three plates were used per donor for CD4 naive, three for CD4 memory, two for CD8 naive and one for CD8 memory.

Per sorted-subset replicate PCR, input was approximately 180 ng DNA, representing 30,000 or so T cell genomes. Clones were sequenced by immunoSEQ multiplex PCR, and TCRdb holds only the in-frame ones, with some missing. The table has just over 2,000,000 clones, roughly 96% seen once. The CDR3 runs to 17 residues. Trimming removed 7 bases from V and 1 base from J, with 21 bases in between. The germline V gene encodes CDR1 KGHSH and CDR2 LQKENI. Study findings and constraints: Few donors restricted represented genetic and exposure-history diversity. A reduction in generation probabilities was seen for non-shared clonotypes relative to those shared by all four donors.

A remark on this clone: Its antigen is undetermined.

The TCR comes from a man aged 18 to 29 in good health. The sample was naive CD4+ T cells sorted from blood. As for subset: CD45RA+ positively selected. This chain uses TRBV18 with TRBJ2-3; D is perhaps TRBD1 (6 bases). Written as DNA, the CDR3 is TGTGCCAGCTTCCCCGGAGTTGGGGGCCGGGGCACAGATACGCAGTATTTT. It specifies CASFPGVGGRGTDTQYF.